These 28 T cell receptor beta chains came from one sample sequenced in a study of cytomegalovirus exposure and HLA in healthy donors. The PCR employed 60 Vbeta primers together with 13 Jbeta primers. Only in-frame clones appear in the TCRdb table, and some are missing; sequencing was by immunoSEQ multiplex PCR. The data contain fewer than 200,000 clones, roughly 80% of them singletons. The sequencing sample was made of PBMCs. The receptors were gathered from a woman aged 45 to 65 in good health and CMV-seronegative.

The rearrangement uses TRBV19 and TRBJ2-6; tentatively, D is TRBD1 (5 bases). The germline CDR1 and CDR2 sequences are LNHDA and SQIVND (reference sequence). The V and J ends lost 9 bases and 1 base respectively, with 16 bases between them. CDR3 length equals 16 residues. The CDR3 DNA is TGTGCCAGCTCAACAGGCTTTTCATCTGGGGCCAACGTCCTGACTTTC. This encodes CASSTGFSSGANVLTF. The complete variable domain, with remaining parts taken from reference TRBV19 and TRBJ2-6, reads DGGITQSPKYLFRKEGQNVTLSCEQNLNHDAMYWYRQDPGQGLRLIYYSQIVNDFQKGDIAEGYSVSREKKESFPLTVTSAQKNPTAFYLCASSTGFSSGANVLTFGAGSRLTVL.

This clone was counted only a few times. The V call is TRBV28, the J call TRBJ2-3, with TRBD1 matching 8 bases. Germline V gene sequence: CDR1 MDHEN, CDR2 SYDVKM. The CDR3 has 15 residues. The V gene end was trimmed by 10 bases and the J gene end by 3 bases; junction bases not matched to a gene: 12. The CDR3 bases are TGTGCCACCCTACCCGACCGGGACAGGACAGATACGCAGTATTTT. Amino acids: CATLPDRDRTDTQYF. Full variable domain (missing parts from reference TRBV28 and TRBJ2-3): DVKVTQSSRYLVKRTGEKVFLECVQDMDHENMFWYRQDPGLGLRLIYFSYDVKMKEKGDIPEGYSVSREKKERFSLILESASTNQTSMYLCATLPDRDRTDTQYFGPGTRLTVL.

This clone was found once. The chain has TRBV19 and TRBJ2-6; perhaps TRBD1 as D (5 bases). V was cut by 9 bases and J by 0 bases, with 21 bases left in between. Germline V gene lookup returns CDR1 LNHDA and CDR2 SQIVND (reference sequence). This CDR3 has 18 residues. This CDR3 is CARLLKGPRSSGANVLTF. The CDR3 DNA follows: TGTGCCAGGCTGCTTAAGGGGCCACGCTCCTCTGGGGCCAACGTCCTGACTTTC.

This clone has only one observation. This chain links TRBV5-4 with TRBJ2-7; D might be TRBD1 (5 bases). The CDR3 sequence is 13 residues long. Germline V gene data show CDR1 as SGHNT and CDR2 as YYREEE (reference sequence). The ends were cut back, 2 bases at V and 5 bases at J, with 11 bases in the middle. The CDR3 spells CASSFPGKNEQYF. CDR3 DNA: TGTGCCAGCAGCTTTCCAGGGAAGAACGAGCAGTACTTC.

V gene TRBV5-6 combines with J gene TRBJ2-2, with D maybe TRBD2 (6 bases). The CDR3 consists of 16 residues. CDR1 and CDR2 from the germline V gene are SGHDT and YYEEEE. Deletions cut 0 bases from V and 3 bases from J, with 12 bases between. CDR3 protein: CASSLDGRGYTGELFF. Here the CDR3 DNA reads TGTGCCAGCAGCTTGGACGGGCGGGGATACACCGGGGAGCTGTTTTTT. The full variable domain, in which reference TRBV5-6 and TRBJ2-2 provide the parts outside the CDR3, is DAGVTQSPTHLIKTRGQQVTLRCSPKSGHDTVSWYQQALGQGPQFIFQYYEEEERQRGNFPDRFSGHQFPNYSSELNVNALLLGDSALYLCASSLDGRGYTGELFFGEGSRLTVL.

The gene calls are TRBV5-6 and TRBJ1-2; 10 bases match TRBD1. The CDR3 loop spans 14 amino acids. V lost 5 bases to trimming and J lost 6 bases; unmatched junction nucleotides: 7. Germline loops: CDR1 SGHDT, CDR2 YYEEEE. The CDR3 coding sequence is TGTGCCAGCAGGCCACCGGGGACAGGGGATGGCTACACCTTC. Protein product: CASRPPGTGDGYTF.

The chain has TRBV18 and TRBJ1-1, with 8 bases that match TRBD1. The junction had 4 bases not matched to a gene; V was cut back by 3 bases and J by 7 bases. The CDR3 is 13 residues long. Germline CDR1 and CDR2: KGHSH and LQKENI. CDR3 coding DNA: TGTGCCAGCTCACCGACAGGGGATATTGAAGCTTTCTTT. Residues: CASSPTGDIEAFF.

In this sample, this clone turned up a few times. The V gene is TRBV7-3, the J gene TRBJ2-2, with a weak D call TRBD1 (5 bases). The V gene's germline CDR1 is SGHTA and CDR2 FQGTGA. Trimming took 3 bases from V and 5 from J, leaving 13 bases between them. The CDR3 covers 15 residues. CDR3 protein: CASSLKGRDTGELFF. The CDR3 DNA reads TGTGCCAGCAGCTTGAAGGGGCGTGATACCGGGGAGCTGTTTTTT.

The chain is built from TRBV30 and TRBJ1-1, with D uncertain. V was shortened by 3 bases and J by 1 base, with 9 bases between the two germline ends. Germline loops: CDR1 GTSNPN, CDR2 SVGIG (reference sequence). This CDR3 spans 13 amino acids. The CDR3 loop reads CAWSSRGNTEAFF. The CDR3 DNA is TGTGCCTGGAGCTCCCGGGGGAACACTGAAGCTTTCTTT.

The chain combines TRBV5-5 with TRBJ1-1; D is perhaps TRBD1 (6 bases). Trimming removed 0 bases from V and 5 bases from J, with 11 bases in between. The CDR3 runs to 14 residues. The germline V gene has CDR1 SGHKS and CDR2 YYEKEE (reference sequence). CDR3 sequence reads: CASSLEGVGTEAFF. The CDR3 nucleotides are TGTGCCAGCAGCTTGGAGGGGGTTGGAACTGAAGCTTTCTTT.

The chain recombines TRBV7-8 with TRBJ2-7, with D tentatively TRBD1 (6 bases). Germline assignment: CDR1 SGHVS and CDR2 FQNEAQ. The V and J ends lost 5 bases and 2 bases respectively, with 13 bases between them. The CDR3 length is 14 residues. CDR3 residues: CASSKGTTTYEQYF. The CDR3 coding sequence is TGTGCCAGCAGCAAAGGGACAACCACCTACGAGCAGTACTTC. The entire variable domain, with the rest obtained from reference TRBV7-8 and TRBJ2-7, is as follows: GAGVSQSPRYKVAKRGQDVALRCDPISGHVSLFWYQQALGQGPEFLTYFQNEAQLDKSGLPSDRFFAERPEGSVSTLKIQRTQQEDSAVYLCASSKGTTTYEQYFGPGTRLTVT.

The V call is TRBV11-2, the J call TRBJ2-2; TRBD2 aligns across 12 bases. Trimming at V came to 5 bases and at J to 5 bases, leaving 15 bases not matched to a gene. The CDR3 extends over 19 amino acids. CDR1 is SGHAT and CDR2 is FQNNGV in the germline V gene. The CDR3 nucleotides read TGTGCCAGCAGCACCACTCCGACTAGCGGGAGTAGAGGGACCGGGGAGCTGTTTTTT. This sequence encodes CASSTTPTSGSRGTGELFF.

This clone occurred a few times. The V call is TRBV5-6, the J call TRBJ2-5, with 8 bases aligning to TRBD1. With 5 bases clipped from V and 5 bases from J, the junction kept 11 bases outside the gene matches. Germline CDR1 is SGHDT and CDR2 is YYEEEE. The CDR3 spans 15 residues. Written as DNA, the CDR3 is TGTGCCAGCAGTCTTCTGGACAGGGCAGGCGAGACCCAGTACTTC. Translated, it gives CASSLLDRAGETQYF.

In its sample, this clone was seen once. V is TRBV27 and J is TRBJ1-5, with unresolved D. The germline V and J ends were trimmed by 0 bases and 0 bases, with 6 bases remaining between them. Looked up from germline, CDR1 is MNHEY and CDR2 is SMNVEV (reference sequence). This CDR3 is 15 amino acids long. CDR3 protein: CASSLSTYSNQPQHF. As DNA, the CDR3 is TGTGCCAGCAGTTTATCTACATATAGCAATCAGCCCCAGCATTTT.

The chain has TRBV5-6 and TRBJ2-3; 9 bases are shared with TRBD2. The CDR3 is 15 residues long. Trimming took 2 bases from V and 6 from J; bases not matched to a gene: 7. Germline V gene lookup returns CDR1 SGHDT and CDR2 YYEEEE. This chain's CDR3 is CASSFRGGAGDTQYF. CDR3 nucleotide sequence: TGTGCCAGCAGCTTCCGCGGGGGGGCCGGGGATACGCAGTATTTT.

Notes on this clone: The same CDR3 also results from other DNA sequences found in this sample. V usage is TRBV6-5 and J usage is TRBJ1-1; a possible D gene is TRBD1 (5 bases). Germline V gives CDR1 MNHEY, CDR2 SVGAGI. The V and J ends lost 3 bases and 5 bases respectively, with 10 bases between them. The CDR3 is 13 amino acids. The CDR3 DNA reads TGTGCCAGCAGTTATCGGGGGGGGACTGAAGCTTTCTTT. This encodes CASSYRGGTEAFF.

This rearrangement joins TRBV7-2 to TRBJ1-3; D might be TRBD1 (5 bases). Germline-derived CDR1 and CDR2 are SGHTA and FQGNSA. The ends were cut back, 5 bases at V and 7 bases at J, with 18 bases in the middle. The CDR3 length is 15 residues. The DNA of the CDR3 is TGTGCCAGCAGCACACAGACAGTCCCCGAGAACACCATATATTTT. It translates to CASSTQTVPENTIYF.

The V gene is TRBV7-2, the J gene TRBJ1-3; 7 nucleotides align to TRBD1. Trimming removed 5 bases from V and 0 bases from J; junction bases left unmatched: 7. CDR1 and CDR2 from the germline V gene are SGHTA and FQGNSA. The CDR3 has 16 residues. This CDR3 is CASSIGTVSSGNTIYF. DNA for the CDR3: TGTGCCAGCAGCATTGGGACAGTAAGCTCTGGAAACACCATATATTTT.

The V call is TRBV7-2, the J call TRBJ2-3; TRBD2 aligns across 11 bases. The germline gives CDR1 SGHTA, CDR2 FQGNSA. The length of the CDR3 is 15 residues. With V trimmed by 4 bases and J by 6 bases, 6 bases remained unmatched. The CDR3 sequence is CASSSTSGSWDTQYF. The CDR3 DNA sequence: TGTGCCAGCAGCTCCACTAGCGGGAGTTGGGATACGCAGTATTTT.

This clone was seen a few times. The chain uses TRBV30 and TRBJ2-7; perhaps TRBD2 as D (5 bases). The V gene's germline CDR1 is GTSNPN and CDR2 SVGIG (reference sequence). The CDR3 is 12 amino acids. V was trimmed by 0 bases and J by 7 bases, leaving 10 bases between them. CDR3 loop: CAWSVPPGEQYF. The CDR3 nucleotides are TGTGCCTGGAGTGTACCCCCGGGGGAGCAGTACTTC.

The CDR3 DNA follows: TGTGCCAGCAGCCAAGATCCCTTCCTCAAGGGCAGGGGGTATTCACCCCTCCACTTT. Protein: CASSQDPFLKGRGYSPLHF. The chain joins TRBV4-2 to TRBJ1-6, with TRBD1 identical over 7 bases. The CDR3 is 19 residues long. Per the germline V gene, CDR1 is LGHNA and CDR2 is YNFKEQ. V lost 0 bases, J lost 8 bases, and 16 bases stayed unmatched.

The chain is built from TRBV18 and TRBJ2-7, with D perhaps matching TRBD1 (6 bases). The germline CDR1 and CDR2 sequences are KGHSH and LQKENI. CDR3 size: 14 residues. The V end lost 2 bases, the J end lost 3 bases, and 11 bases lay between the germline ends. The CDR3 loop is CASSPKDRNYEQYF. In DNA, the CDR3 is TGTGCCAGCTCACCAAAGGACAGAAACTACGAGCAGTACTTC.

This chain uses TRBV9 with TRBJ2-7; the match to TRBD2 covers 7 bases. This CDR3 contains 14 residues. Germline V CDR1 and CDR2: SGDLS, YYNGEE. J lost 4 bases, V lost 1 base, and 5 bases had no gene match. CDR3 protein: CASSVRPGGYEQYF. The CDR3 DNA sequence: TGTGCCAGCAGCGTAAGACCGGGGGGTTACGAGCAGTACTTC.

This CDR3 is CASIRRGGNTGELFF. Here the CDR3 DNA reads TGTGCCAGCATCCGCAGGGGTGGGAACACCGGGGAGCTGTTTTTT. The chain has TRBV6-1 and TRBJ2-2, with TRBD1 as a possible D gene (6 bases). The CDR3 extends over 15 amino acids. V was pared by 7 bases and J by 1 base, with 13 bases between. CDR1 is MNHNS and CDR2 is SASEGT in the germline V gene.

The chain carries TRBV7-3 and TRBJ2-3, with a possible D match to TRBD2 (7 bases). Germline V gives CDR1 SGHTA, CDR2 FQGTGA. V was cut by 0 bases and J by 0 bases, with 10 bases left in between. The CDR3 has 16 residues. The CDR3 protein is CASSLTWGGSTDTQYF. CDR3 bases: TGTGCCAGCAGCTTAACGTGGGGGGGCAGCACAGATACGCAGTATTTT. Using reference TRBV7-3 and TRBJ2-3 for the parts outside the CDR3, the full variable domain is GAGVSQTPSNKVTEKGKYVELRCDPISGHTALYWYRQSLGQGPEFLIYFQGTGAADDSGLPNDRFFAVRPEGSVSTLKIQRTERGDSAVYLCASSLTWGGSTDTQYFGPGTRLTVL.

The chain has TRBV5-4 and TRBJ2-2; 10 bases line up with TRBD2. CDR3 length: 17 residues. The germline V gene encodes CDR1 SGHNT and CDR2 YYREEE (reference sequence). Trimming cost V 2 bases and J 5 bases; bases outside gene matches: 9. CDR3 in DNA: TGTGCCAGCAGCTTTACGAGCGGGGGGGTGATTACCGGGGAGCTGTTTTTT. Protein: CASSFTSGGVITGELFF.

This clone came up once. The V call is TRBV9, the J call TRBJ1-1; a weak D match, TRBD1 (5 bases). V shed 4 bases and J shed 4 bases, with 14 bases lying between them. Germline V gene sequence: CDR1 SGDLS, CDR2 YYNGEE. The CDR3 runs 14 residues. The CDR3 DNA is TGTGCCAGCAGCACGGGGAGGGGCGGCACTGAAGCTTTCTTT. Amino acid sequence: CASSTGRGGTEAFF.

This clone has only one observation. This chain connects TRBV28 to TRBJ1-1; possibly TRBD1 for D (5 bases). This CDR3 has 13 residues. V was pared by 4 bases and J by 2 bases, with 8 bases between. Germline-derived CDR1 and CDR2 are MDHEN and SYDVKM. The CDR3 region has the DNA TGTGCCAGCAGTTATACAGGAAACACTGAAGCTTTCTTT. This gives the protein CASSYTGNTEAFF.